This T cell receptor (gamma chain) was sequenced during a study of γδ T cells in repeated Plasmodium falciparum infection. Overall study: Four controlled malaria infections with P. falciparum NF54 spanned about 600 days. Study-wide findings and caveats: Many TCRgamma sequences overlapped between individuals in stable Vgamma9/Vdelta2+ repertoires.

Comments on this clone: What it binds is unknown. TCRdb lists the protein of a much larger clone for this DNA, which differs at residue 8, so this is likely a read error; the protein given here is translated from the DNA itself.

Bulk repertoires came from Vgamma9/Vdelta2+ or Vdelta2-negative gammadelta T cells flow-sorted from PBMC. CDR3 size: 12 residues. Unmatched junction bases numbered 6, after V lost 0 bases and J lost 10 bases. Germline V gene sequence: CDR1 VTNTFY, CDR2 YDVSTARD (reference sequence). Each sorted gammadelta sample had TRG and TRD chains sequenced. TCRdb called clones from the multiplex PCR reads again using CATT. The data hold some 30,000 gamma-chain clones, with more than 1.4% observed a single time. The chain links TRGV3 to TRGJ1 or TRGJ2. Sample: gamma-delta T cells from blood. This TCR derives from a pool of human donors (malaria-infected and uninfected, not separated). This CDR3 reads CATWDRIQKKLF. The CDR3 nucleotides are TGTGCCACCTGGGACAGGATCCAGAAGAAACTCTTT.